One TCR beta chain is described in this entry. Its antigen is undetermined. This may come from a read error, since a much larger clone is one base off. The data were taken from a study of T cells in Graves' hyperthyroidism and ophthalmopathy. Amplified regions were TCR beta CDR3 sequences from RNA transcripts. A first-round RT-PCR of the TCR CDR3 used the HTBI primer set. TCRdb redid the calling of the multiplex PCR reads with MiXCR, one entry per CDR3 protein. The sample lists a few hundred thousand distinct CDR3 sequences; around 14% were seen once. Study-wide points: Peripheral blood also featured most of the thyroid clonotypes expanded above 0.001. From stable hyperthyroidism, ophthalmopathy was set apart by a 13 V-J model.

In germline, CDR1 is SGDLS, CDR2 YYNGEE. This CDR3 has 14 residues. The sample was blood. The sequence derives from a young woman with Graves' hyperthyroidism. V usage is TRBV9 and J usage is TRBJ2-3, with D uncertain. This CDR3 reads CVSSVEDHPNTQYF. CDR3 DNA: TGTGTCAGCAGCGTAGAGGACCACCCCAATACGCAGTATTTT.